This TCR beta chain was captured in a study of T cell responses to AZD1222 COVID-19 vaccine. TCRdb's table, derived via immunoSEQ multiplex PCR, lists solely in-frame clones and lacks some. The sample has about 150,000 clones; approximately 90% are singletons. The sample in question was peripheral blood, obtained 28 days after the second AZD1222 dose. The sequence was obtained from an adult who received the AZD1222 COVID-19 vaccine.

CDR3 DNA: TGTGCCAGCAGCTCACCACCCGGGACTAGCGGTAACGAGGGTGAGCAGTACTTC. This encodes CASSSPPGTSGNEGEQYF. V and J are TRBV7-8 and TRBJ2-7; 11 bases align to TRBD2. CDR1 is SGHVS and CDR2 is FQNEAQ in the germline V gene. CDR3 length: 18 residues. Trimming cost V 4 bases and J 7 bases; bases outside gene matches: 18.